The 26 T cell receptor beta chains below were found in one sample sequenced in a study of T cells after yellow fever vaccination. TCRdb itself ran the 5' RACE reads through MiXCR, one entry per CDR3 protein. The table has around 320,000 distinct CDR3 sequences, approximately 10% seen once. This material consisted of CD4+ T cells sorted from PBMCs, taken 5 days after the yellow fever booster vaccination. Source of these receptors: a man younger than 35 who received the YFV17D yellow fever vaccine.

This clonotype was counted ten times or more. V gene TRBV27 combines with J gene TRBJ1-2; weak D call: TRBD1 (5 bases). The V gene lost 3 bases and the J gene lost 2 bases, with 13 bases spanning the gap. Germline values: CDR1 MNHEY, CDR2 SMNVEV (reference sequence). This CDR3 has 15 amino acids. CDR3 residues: CASSFNGHPNYGYTF. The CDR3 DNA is TGTGCCAGCAGTTTCAACGGACACCCCAACTATGGCTACACCTTC.

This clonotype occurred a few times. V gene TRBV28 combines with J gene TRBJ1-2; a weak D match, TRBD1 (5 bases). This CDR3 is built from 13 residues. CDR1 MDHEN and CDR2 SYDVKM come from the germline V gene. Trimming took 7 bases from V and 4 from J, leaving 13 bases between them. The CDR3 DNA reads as TGTGCCAGCAACTCCGGGGGGGTCTATGGCTACACCTTC. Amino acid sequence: CASNSGGVYGYTF.

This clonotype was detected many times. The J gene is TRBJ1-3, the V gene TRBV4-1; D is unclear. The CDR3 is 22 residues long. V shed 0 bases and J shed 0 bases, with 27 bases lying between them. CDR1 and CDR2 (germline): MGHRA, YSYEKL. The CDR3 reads CASSQETPLPRYGATSGNTIYF. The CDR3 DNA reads TGCGCCAGCAGCCAAGAGACCCCCCTTCCCCGGTACGGTGCGACCTCTGGAAACACCATATATTTT.

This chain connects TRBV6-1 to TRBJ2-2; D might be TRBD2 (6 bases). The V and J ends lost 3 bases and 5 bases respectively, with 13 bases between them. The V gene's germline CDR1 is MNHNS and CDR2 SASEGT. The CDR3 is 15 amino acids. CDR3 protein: CASSDTGGRTGELFF. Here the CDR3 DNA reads TGTGCCAGCAGTGACACTGGGGGGAGAACCGGGGAGCTGTTTTTT.

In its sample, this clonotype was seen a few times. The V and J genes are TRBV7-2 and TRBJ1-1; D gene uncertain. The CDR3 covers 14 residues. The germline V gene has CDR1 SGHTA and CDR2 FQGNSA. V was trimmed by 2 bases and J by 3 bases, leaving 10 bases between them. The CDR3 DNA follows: TGTGCCAGCAGCTTAACGGCGGGAGACACTGAAGCTTTCTTT. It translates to CASSLTAGDTEAFF.

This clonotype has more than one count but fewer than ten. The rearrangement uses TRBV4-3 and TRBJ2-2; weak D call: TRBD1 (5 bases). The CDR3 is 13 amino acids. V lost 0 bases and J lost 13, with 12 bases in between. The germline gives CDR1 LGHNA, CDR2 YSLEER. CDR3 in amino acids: CASSQDLGAGLFF. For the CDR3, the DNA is TGCGCCAGCAGCCAAGATCTAGGGGCAGGGCTGTTTTTT.

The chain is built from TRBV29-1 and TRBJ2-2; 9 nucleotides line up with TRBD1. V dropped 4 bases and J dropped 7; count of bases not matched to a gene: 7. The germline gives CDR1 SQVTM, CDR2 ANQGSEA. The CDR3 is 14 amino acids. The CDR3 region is CSVGSQTGGGELFF. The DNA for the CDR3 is TGCAGCGTTGGTTCCCAGACAGGGGGCGGGGAGCTGTTTTTT.

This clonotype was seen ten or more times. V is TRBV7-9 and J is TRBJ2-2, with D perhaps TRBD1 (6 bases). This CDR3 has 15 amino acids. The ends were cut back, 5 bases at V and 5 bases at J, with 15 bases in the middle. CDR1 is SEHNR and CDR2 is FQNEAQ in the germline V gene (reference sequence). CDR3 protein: CASSQRTDPTGELFF. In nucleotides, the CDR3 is TGTGCCAGCAGCCAACGGACAGATCCAACCGGGGAGCTGTTTTTT.

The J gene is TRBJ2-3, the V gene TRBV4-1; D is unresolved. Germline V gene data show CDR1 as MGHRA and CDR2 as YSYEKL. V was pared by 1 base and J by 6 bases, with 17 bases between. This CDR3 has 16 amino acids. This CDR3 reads CASSQVNMLVYDTQYF. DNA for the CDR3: TGCGCCAGCAGCCAAGTTAATATGCTAGTCTACGATACGCAGTATTTT.

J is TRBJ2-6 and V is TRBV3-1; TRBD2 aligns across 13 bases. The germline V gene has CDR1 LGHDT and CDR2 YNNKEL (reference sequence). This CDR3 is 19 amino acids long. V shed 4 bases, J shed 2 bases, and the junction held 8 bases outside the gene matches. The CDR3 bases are TGTGCCAGCAGCCGCCGTACTAGCGGGGGGGCCGCTGGGGCCAACGTCCTGACTTTC. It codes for CASSRRTSGGAAGANVLTF.

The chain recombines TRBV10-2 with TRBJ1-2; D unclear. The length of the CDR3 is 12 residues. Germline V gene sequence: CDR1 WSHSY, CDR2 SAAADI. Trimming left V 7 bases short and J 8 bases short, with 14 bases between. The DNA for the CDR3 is TGCGCCAGCACCGGATCATGTCGGGGCTACACCTTC. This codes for CASTGSCRGYTF.

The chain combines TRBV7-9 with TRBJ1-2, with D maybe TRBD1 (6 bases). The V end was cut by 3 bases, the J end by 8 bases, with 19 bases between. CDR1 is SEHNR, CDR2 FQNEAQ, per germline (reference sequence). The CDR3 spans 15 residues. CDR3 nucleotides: TGTGCCAGCAGCTTTTTATCCGTGGCAGGGGCCGGCTACACCTTC. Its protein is CASSFLSVAGAGYTF.

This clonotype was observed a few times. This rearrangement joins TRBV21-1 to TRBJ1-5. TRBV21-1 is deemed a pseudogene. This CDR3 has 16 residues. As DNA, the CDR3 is TGTGCCAGCGGCGTGGGAGGTCGGGGTAACGATCAGCCCCAGCATTTT. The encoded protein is CASGVGGRGNDQPQHF.

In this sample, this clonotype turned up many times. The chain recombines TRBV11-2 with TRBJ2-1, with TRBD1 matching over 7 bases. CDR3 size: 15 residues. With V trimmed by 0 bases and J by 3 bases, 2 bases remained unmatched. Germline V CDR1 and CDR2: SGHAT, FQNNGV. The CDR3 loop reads CASSLEGQNYNEQFF. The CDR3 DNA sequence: TGTGCCAGCAGCTTAGAGGGACAGAACTACAATGAGCAGTTCTTC.

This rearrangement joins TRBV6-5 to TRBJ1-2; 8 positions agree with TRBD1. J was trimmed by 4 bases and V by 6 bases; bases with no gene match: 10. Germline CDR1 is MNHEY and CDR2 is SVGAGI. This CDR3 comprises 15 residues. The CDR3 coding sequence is TGTGCCAGCAGAACTTCGACAGGGGCTGCCTATGGCTACACCTTC. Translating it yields CASRTSTGAAYGYTF.

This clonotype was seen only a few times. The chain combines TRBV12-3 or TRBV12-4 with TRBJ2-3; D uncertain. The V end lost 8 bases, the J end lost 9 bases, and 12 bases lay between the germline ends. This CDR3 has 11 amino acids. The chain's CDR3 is CASSTVGTQYF. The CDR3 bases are TGTGCCAGCTCTACCGTAGGCACGCAGTATTTT.

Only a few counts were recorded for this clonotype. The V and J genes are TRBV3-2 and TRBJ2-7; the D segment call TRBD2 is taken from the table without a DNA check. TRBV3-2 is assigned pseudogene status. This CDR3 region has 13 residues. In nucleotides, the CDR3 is TGTGCCAGCAGCCTTGGAGGGAATTACGAGCAGTACTTC. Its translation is CASSLGGNYEQYF.

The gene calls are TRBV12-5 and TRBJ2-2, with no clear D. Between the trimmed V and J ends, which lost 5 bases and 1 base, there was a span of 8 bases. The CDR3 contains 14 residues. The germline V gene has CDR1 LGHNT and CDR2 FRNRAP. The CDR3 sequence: CASGGDGNTGELFF. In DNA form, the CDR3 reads TGTGCTAGTGGTGGAGACGGGAACACCGGGGAGCTGTTTTTT.

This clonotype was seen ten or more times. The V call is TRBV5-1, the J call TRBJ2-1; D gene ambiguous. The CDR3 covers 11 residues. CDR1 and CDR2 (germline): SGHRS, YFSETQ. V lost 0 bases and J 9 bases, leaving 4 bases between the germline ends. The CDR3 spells CASSLGVEQFF. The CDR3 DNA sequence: TGCGCCAGCAGCTTGGGAGTTGAGCAGTTCTTC.

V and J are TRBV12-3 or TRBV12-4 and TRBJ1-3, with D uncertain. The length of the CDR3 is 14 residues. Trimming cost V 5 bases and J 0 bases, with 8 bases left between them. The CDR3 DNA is TGTGCCAGCAGTCGGGCCGCCTCTGGAAACACCATATATTTT. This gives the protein CASSRAASGNTIYF.

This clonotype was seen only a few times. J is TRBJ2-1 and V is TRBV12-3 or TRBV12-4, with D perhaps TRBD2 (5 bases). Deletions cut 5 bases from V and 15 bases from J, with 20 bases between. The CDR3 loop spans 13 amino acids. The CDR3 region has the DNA TGTGCCAGCAGTAACTCCGCTAGCTTTCGGTCGTTCTTC. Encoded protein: CASSNSASFRSFF.

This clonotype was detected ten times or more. CDR3 DNA sequence: TGTGCCAGCAGGGGAGGGGGGGCCTCCTACGAGCAGTACTTC. This translates into CASRGGGASYEQYF. The rearrangement links TRBV6-2 or TRBV6-3 to TRBJ2-7; D is possibly TRBD2 (7 bases). The V end was cut by 6 bases, the J end by 0 bases, with 12 bases between. Germline V CDR1 and CDR2: MNHEY, SVGEGT. There are 14 residues in the CDR3.

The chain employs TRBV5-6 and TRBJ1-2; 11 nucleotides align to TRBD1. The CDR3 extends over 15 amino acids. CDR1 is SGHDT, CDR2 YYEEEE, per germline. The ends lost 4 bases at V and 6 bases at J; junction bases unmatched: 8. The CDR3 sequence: CASSPPPDRGHGYTF. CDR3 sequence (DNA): TGTGCCAGCAGCCCCCCCCCGGACAGGGGGCATGGCTACACCTTC.

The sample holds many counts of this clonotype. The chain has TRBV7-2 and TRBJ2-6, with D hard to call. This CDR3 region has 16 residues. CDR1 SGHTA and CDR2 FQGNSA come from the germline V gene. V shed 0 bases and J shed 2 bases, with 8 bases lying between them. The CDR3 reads CASSLALGTGANVLTF. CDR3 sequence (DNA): TGTGCCAGCAGCTTAGCGCTGGGGACTGGGGCCAACGTCCTGACTTTC. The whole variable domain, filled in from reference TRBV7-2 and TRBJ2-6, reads GAGVSQSPSNKVTEKGKDVELRCDPISGHTALYWYRQSLGQGLEFLIYFQGNSAPDKSGLPSDRFSAERTGGSVSTLTIQRTQQEDSAVYLCASSLALGTGANVLTFGAGSRLTVL.

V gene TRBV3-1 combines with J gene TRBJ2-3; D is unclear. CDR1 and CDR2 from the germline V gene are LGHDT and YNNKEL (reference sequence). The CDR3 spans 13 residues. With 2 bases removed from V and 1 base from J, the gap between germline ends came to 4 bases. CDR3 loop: CASSQSGTDTQYF. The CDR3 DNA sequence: TGTGCCAGCAGCCAATCCGGCACAGATACGCAGTATTTT.

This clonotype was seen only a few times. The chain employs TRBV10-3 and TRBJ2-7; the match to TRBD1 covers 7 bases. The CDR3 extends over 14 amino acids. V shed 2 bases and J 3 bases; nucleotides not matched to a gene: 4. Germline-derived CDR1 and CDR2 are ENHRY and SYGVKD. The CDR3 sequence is CAISETGAIYEQYV. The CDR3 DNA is TGTGCCATCAGTGAGACAGGGGCAATCTACGAGCAGTACGTC.